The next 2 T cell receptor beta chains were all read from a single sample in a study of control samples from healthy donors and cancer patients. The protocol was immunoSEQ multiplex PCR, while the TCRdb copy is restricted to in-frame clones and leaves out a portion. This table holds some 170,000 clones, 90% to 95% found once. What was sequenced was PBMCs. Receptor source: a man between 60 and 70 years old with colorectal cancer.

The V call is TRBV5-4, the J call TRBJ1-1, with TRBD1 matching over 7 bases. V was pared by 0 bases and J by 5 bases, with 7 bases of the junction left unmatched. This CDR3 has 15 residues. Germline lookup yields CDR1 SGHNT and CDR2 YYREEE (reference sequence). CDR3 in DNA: TGTGCCAGCAGCTTGGGACAGGGAGTGGGGACTGAAGCTTTCTTT. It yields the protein CASSLGQGVGTEAFF.

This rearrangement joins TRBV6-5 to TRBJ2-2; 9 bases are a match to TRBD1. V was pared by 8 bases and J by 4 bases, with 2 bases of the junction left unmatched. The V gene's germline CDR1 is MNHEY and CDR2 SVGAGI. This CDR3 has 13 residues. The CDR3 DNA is TGTGCCAGCGGGGACAGGGCCACCGGGGAGCTGTTTTTT. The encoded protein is CASGDRATGELFF.